The rows below give T cell receptor beta chains drawn from one sample of a study of T cell responses to AZD1222 COVID-19 vaccine. Here immunoSEQ multiplex PCR was the method, and the copy in TCRdb shows in-frame clones only, minus some. This sample has some 100,000 clones; roughly nine tenths occur once, and the top ten carry less than 8.5%. The starting material was peripheral blood, obtained on day 0 of AZD1222 vaccination. These receptor sequences come from an adult in good health. CDR3s include the opening cysteine and the closing phenylalanine or tryptophan. D genes are given only for firm matches. Clone size is given for some rows only: seen once, a few or many times, or a class if the clone is expanded.

V gene: TRBV11-3; J gene: TRBJ2-7; clone size: -; D gene: TRBD2; CDR3 protein: CASSGMGGGSSYEQYF; CDR3 DNA: TGTGCCAGCAGCGGTATGGGTGGCGGGAGCTCCTACGAGCAGTACTTC
V gene: TRBV19; J gene: TRBJ1-6; clone size: -; D gene: -; CDR3 protein: CASSSQLPNSPLHF; CDR3 DNA: TGTGCCAGTAGTTCCCAACTCCCGAATTCACCCCTCCACTTT
V gene: TRBV19; J gene: TRBJ2-1; clone size: few; D gene: -; CDR3 protein: CASSMGGGLHYNEQFF; CDR3 DNA: TGTGCCAGTAGTATGGGGGGCGGGCTCCACTACAATGAGCAGTTCTTC
V gene: TRBV27; J gene: TRBJ1-5; clone size: -; D gene: -; CDR3 protein: CASSSSQGRSNQPQHF; CDR3 DNA: TGTGCCAGCAGTTCGTCCCAGGGACGGAGCAATCAGCCCCAGCATTTT
V gene: TRBV5-6; J gene: TRBJ1-1; clone size: -; D gene: -; CDR3 protein: CASSLGSTMNTEAFF; CDR3 DNA: TGTGCCAGCAGCTTGGGGTCAACCATGAACACTGAAGCTTTCTTT
V gene: TRBV7-2; J gene: TRBJ1-5; clone size: -; D gene: -; CDR3 protein: CASSFSGGDNQPQHF; CDR3 DNA: TGTGCCAGCAGCTTTTCGGGAGGGGACAATCAGCCCCAGCATTTT
V gene: TRBV27; J gene: TRBJ2-2; clone size: -; D gene: -; CDR3 protein: CASSVTLTGELFF; CDR3 DNA: TGTGCCAGCAGCGTGACTCTCACCGGGGAGCTGTTTTTT
V gene: TRBV9; J gene: TRBJ2-3; clone size: -; D gene: TRBD2; CDR3 protein: CASSLSGRSTDTQYF; CDR3 DNA: TGTGCCAGCAGCCTTAGCGGGAGGTCCACAGATACGCAGTATTTT
V gene: TRBV5-5; J gene: TRBJ1-2; clone size: -; D gene: -; CDR3 protein: CASSLIQSAGYTF; CDR3 DNA: TGTGCCAGCAGCTTGATCCAGTCGGCGGGCTACACCTTC
V gene: TRBV20-1; J gene: TRBJ1-2; clone size: -; D gene: TRBD1; CDR3 protein: CSAVDRGGYTF; CDR3 DNA: TGCAGTGCCGTCGACAGGGGCGGCTACACCTTC
V gene: TRBV7-2; J gene: TRBJ1-2; clone size: few; D gene: -; CDR3 protein: CASSLDMAWGGYTF; CDR3 DNA: TGTGCCAGCAGCTTGGACATGGCCTGGGGCGGCTACACCTTC
V gene: TRBV9; J gene: TRBJ2-7; clone size: -; D gene: -; CDR3 protein: CASSFDREKGGYEQYF; CDR3 DNA: TGTGCCAGCAGCTTCGACCGGGAGAAGGGAGGATACGAGCAGTACTTC
V gene: TRBV27; J gene: TRBJ1-2; clone size: -; D gene: TRBD1; CDR3 protein: CASSLALDRGGGYTF; CDR3 DNA: TGTGCCAGCAGTTTAGCCCTTGACAGGGGGGGTGGCTACACCTTC
V gene: TRBV6-5; J gene: TRBJ1-3; clone size: -; D gene: TRBD1; CDR3 protein: CASSSIRGTVGNTIYF; CDR3 DNA: TGTGCCAGCAGTTCCATCAGGGGGACCGTTGGAAACACCATATATTTT
V gene: TRBV7-9; J gene: TRBJ1-1; clone size: -; D gene: -; CDR3 protein: CASSPDSGSNTEAFF; CDR3 DNA: TGTGCCAGCAGCCCAGACTCAGGCTCGAACACTGAAGCTTTCTTT
V gene: TRBV29-1; J gene: TRBJ2-3; clone size: -; D gene: TRBD2; CDR3 protein: CSVAGRVTDTQYF; CDR3 DNA: TGCAGCGTTGCCGGGAGGGTGACAGATACGCAGTATTTT
V gene: TRBV11-1; J gene: TRBJ2-1; clone size: -; D gene: -; CDR3 protein: CASSPPLWGANNEQFF; CDR3 DNA: TGTGCCAGCAGCCCCCCCCTATGGGGAGCGAACAATGAGCAGTTCTTC
V gene: TRBV25-1; J gene: TRBJ2-1; clone size: -; D gene: -; CDR3 protein: CASGPTGYNEQFF; CDR3 DNA: TGTGCCAGCGGACCAACAGGTTACAATGAGCAGTTCTTC
V gene: TRBV7-7; J gene: TRBJ2-3; clone size: once; D gene: -; CDR3 protein: CASSLVAGFADTQYF; CDR3 DNA: TGTGCCAGCAGCTTAGTCGCGGGCTTTGCCGATACGCAGTATTTT
V gene: TRBV7-8; J gene: TRBJ2-7; clone size: -; D gene: -; CDR3 protein: CASSLRDHSYEQYF; CDR3 DNA: TGTGCCAGCAGCCTCCGGGACCACTCCTACGAGCAGTACTTC
V gene: TRBV6-5; J gene: TRBJ2-7; clone size: once; D gene: TRBD2; CDR3 protein: CASSFSGGYEQYF; CDR3 DNA: TGTGCCAGCAGTTTCAGCGGGGGCTACGAGCAGTACTTC
V gene: TRBV7-2; J gene: TRBJ1-1; clone size: -; D gene: -; CDR3 protein: CASSLRVENTEAFF; CDR3 DNA: TGTGCCAGCAGCTTAAGGGTGGAGAACACTGAAGCTTTCTTT
V gene: TRBV6-5; J gene: TRBJ1-6; clone size: -; D gene: TRBD1; CDR3 protein: CASTTGQGGSPLHF; CDR3 DNA: TGTGCCAGCACCACTGGACAGGGCGGTTCACCCCTCCACTTT
V gene: TRBV4-3; J gene: TRBJ1-1; clone size: -; D gene: TRBD1; CDR3 protein: CASCAGGSSANTEAFF; CDR3 DNA: TGCGCCAGCTGCGCAGGGGGGAGCTCGGCTAACACTGAAGCTTTCTTT
V gene: TRBV3-1/TRBV3-2; J gene: TRBJ2-7; clone size: -; D gene: TRBD2; CDR3 protein: CASSQEGEGRLGRQYF; CDR3 DNA: TGTGCCAGCAGCCAAGAGGGGGAGGGCCGACTGGGAAGGCAGTACTTC
V gene: TRBV7-8; J gene: TRBJ1-6; clone size: -; D gene: TRBD1; CDR3 protein: CASSLAWTGGVYNSPLHF; CDR3 DNA: TGTGCCAGCAGCTTAGCCTGGACAGGGGGCGTCTATAATTCACCCCTCCACTTT
V gene: TRBV9; J gene: TRBJ1-3; clone size: -; D gene: -; CDR3 protein: CASSVQGERNTIYF; CDR3 DNA: TGTGCCAGCAGCGTACAGGGAGAAAGAAACACCATATATTTT
V gene: TRBV5-1; J gene: TRBJ1-3; clone size: -; D gene: TRBD1; CDR3 protein: CASSLGTGGNTIYF; CDR3 DNA: TGCGCCAGCAGCTTGGGGACAGGGGGAAACACCATATATTTT
V gene: TRBV6-1; J gene: TRBJ2-1; clone size: -; D gene: TRBD2; CDR3 protein: CASSALAGGLSYNEQFF; CDR3 DNA: TGTGCCAGCAGTGCCCTAGCGGGGGGGCTCTCCTACAATGAGCAGTTCTTC
V gene: TRBV5-5; J gene: TRBJ2-1; clone size: -; D gene: TRBD1; CDR3 protein: CASSSWTGSSYNEQFF; CDR3 DNA: TGTGCCAGCAGCTCCTGGACAGGGAGCTCCTACAATGAGCAGTTCTTC
V gene: TRBV3-1/TRBV3-2; J gene: TRBJ2-1; clone size: -; D gene: TRBD2; CDR3 protein: CASSQALSGGQNEQFF; CDR3 DNA: TGTGCCAGCAGCCAAGCCTTATCGGGAGGGCAAAATGAGCAGTTCTTC
V gene: TRBV15; J gene: TRBJ1-2; clone size: -; D gene: -; CDR3 protein: CATSSGTVYGYTF; CDR3 DNA: TGTGCCACCAGCAGTGGGACGGTCTATGGCTACACCTTC
V gene: TRBV2; J gene: TRBJ1-5; clone size: -; D gene: -; CDR3 protein: CASSVQGDDQPQHF; CDR3 DNA: TGTGCCAGCAGTGTACAGGGTGACGATCAGCCCCAGCATTTT
V gene: TRBV6-5; J gene: TRBJ1-1; clone size: -; D gene: -; CDR3 protein: CASSYLGGRKNTEAFF; CDR3 DNA: TGTGCCAGCAGTTACCTCGGGGGGAGGAAGAACACTGAAGCTTTCTTT
V gene: TRBV19; J gene: TRBJ1-6; clone size: -; D gene: TRBD1; CDR3 protein: CASSPFLRTGVRHNSPLHF; CDR3 DNA: TGTGCCAGTAGTCCCTTCCTTCGGACAGGGGTGAGACATAATTCACCCCTCCACTTT
V gene: TRBV2; J gene: TRBJ1-2; clone size: -; D gene: -; CDR3 protein: CASSELRRVNYGYTF; CDR3 DNA: TGTGCCAGCAGTGAACTCCGGCGGGTGAACTATGGCTACACCTTC
V gene: TRBV30; J gene: TRBJ2-1; clone size: -; D gene: -; CDR3 protein: CAWSEGKSYNEQFF; CDR3 DNA: TGTGCCTGGAGTGAAGGGAAATCCTACAATGAGCAGTTCTTC
V gene: TRBV5-1; J gene: TRBJ1-1; clone size: -; D gene: TRBD1; CDR3 protein: CASSLGQGLGNTEAFF; CDR3 DNA: TGCGCCAGCAGCTTGGGACAGGGTCTAGGTAACACTGAAGCTTTCTTT
V gene: TRBV29-1; J gene: TRBJ2-3; clone size: -; D gene: -; CDR3 protein: CSLREGSLTDTQYF; CDR3 DNA: TGCAGCTTACGCGAGGGGTCACTCACAGATACGCAGTATTTT
V gene: TRBV6-5; J gene: TRBJ2-3; clone size: -; D gene: -; CDR3 protein: CASSGTRDQQYF; CDR3 DNA: TGTGCCAGCAGCGGGACACGCGACCAGCAGTATTTT
V gene: TRBV12-3/TRBV12-4; J gene: TRBJ1-1; clone size: -; D gene: -; CDR3 protein: CASSLMGPTEAFF; CDR3 DNA: TGTGCCAGCAGTTTAATGGGTCCTACTGAAGCTTTCTTT
V gene: TRBV19; J gene: TRBJ1-1; clone size: -; D gene: -; CDR3 protein: CASSSRQGGTEAFF; CDR3 DNA: TGTGCCAGTAGTTCCCGCCAGGGCGGCACTGAAGCTTTCTTT
V gene: TRBV12-3/TRBV12-4; J gene: TRBJ1-1; clone size: -; D gene: -; CDR3 protein: CASSFGPNTEAFF; CDR3 DNA: TGTGCCAGCAGTTTCGGTCCGAACACTGAAGCTTTCTTT
V gene: TRBV11-3; J gene: TRBJ1-1; clone size: many; D gene: -; CDR3 protein: CASSPRADTEAFF; CDR3 DNA: TGTGCCAGCAGCCCGCGGGCGGACACTGAAGCTTTCTTT
V gene: TRBV12-3/TRBV12-4; J gene: TRBJ2-1; clone size: -; D gene: -; CDR3 protein: CASRDSTYNEQFF; CDR3 DNA: TGTGCCAGCAGGGACAGTACCTACAATGAGCAGTTCTTC
V gene: TRBV4-3; J gene: TRBJ1-1; clone size: -; D gene: -; CDR3 protein: CASSQVTELNTEAFF; CDR3 DNA: TGCGCCAGCAGCCAAGTTACAGAGTTGAACACTGAAGCTTTCTTT
V gene: TRBV9; J gene: TRBJ1-3; clone size: -; D gene: -; CDR3 protein: CASSVGLGVINTIYF; CDR3 DNA: TGTGCCAGCAGCGTAGGACTGGGGGTTATCAACACCATATATTTT
V gene: TRBV6-2/TRBV6-3; J gene: TRBJ1-5; clone size: -; D gene: TRBD1; CDR3 protein: CASSLPRTGNQPQHF; CDR3 DNA: TGTGCCAGCAGTCTCCCTAGGACAGGGAATCAGCCCCAGCATTTT
V gene: TRBV7-2; J gene: TRBJ1-5; clone size: -; D gene: TRBD1; CDR3 protein: CASSSRTGDSNQPQHF; CDR3 DNA: TGTGCCAGCAGCTCGAGGACAGGGGATAGCAATCAGCCCCAGCATTTT
V gene: TRBV19; J gene: TRBJ1-2; clone size: -; D gene: TRBD1; CDR3 protein: CASGRDRSYGYTF; CDR3 DNA: TGTGCCAGTGGGCGGGACAGGAGCTATGGCTACACCTTC
V gene: TRBV18; J gene: TRBJ1-5; clone size: -; D gene: TRBD1; CDR3 protein: CASSPPGGESNQPQHF; CDR3 DNA: TGTGCCAGCTCACCTCCAGGGGGAGAGAGCAATCAGCCCCAGCATTTT
V gene: TRBV2; J gene: TRBJ1-1; clone size: -; D gene: TRBD1; CDR3 protein: CASRSPLTGGPEAFF; CDR3 DNA: TGTGCCAGCAGGTCTCCTTTAACAGGGGGCCCTGAAGCTTTCTTT
V gene: TRBV6-5; J gene: TRBJ1-2; clone size: -; D gene: -; CDR3 protein: CASSRRDYGYTF; CDR3 DNA: TGTGCCAGCAGCCGGAGGGACTATGGCTACACCTTC
V gene: TRBV3-1/TRBV3-2; J gene: TRBJ1-1; clone size: -; D gene: -; CDR3 protein: CASSQGGRDTEAFF; CDR3 DNA: TGTGCCAGCAGCCAGGGCGGCAGGGACACTGAAGCTTTCTTT
V gene: TRBV18; J gene: TRBJ1-2; clone size: -; D gene: TRBD1; CDR3 protein: CASSEQGANGYTF; CDR3 DNA: TGTGCCAGCTCAGAACAGGGGGCGAATGGCTACACCTTC